This entry concerns a single T cell receptor beta chain. The antigen remains undetermined. This sample is part of a study of identical twins. Germline V CDR1 and CDR2: SQVTM, ANQGSEA. The CDR3 runs to 14 residues. Trimming removed 4 bases at V and 2 bases at J, with 12 bases between. Template switching added a universal primer site; cDNA carried unique molecular identifiers. TCRdb re-called the 5' RACE reads with MiXCR, one entry per CDR3 protein. The sample records around 240,000 distinct CDR3 sequences, roughly a tenth being singletons. General study results and limits: The study reached conclusions through statistical analysis that was cross-sectional, not following the same donors.

Input material: memory T cells sorted from blood. The rearrangement joins TRBV29-1 to TRBJ2-1; D is unresolved. This TCR was recovered from a man over 45 in good health. The CDR3 region has the DNA TGCAGCGTTGGTTCAGGAGAGACCTACAATGAGCAGTTCTTC. This sequence encodes CSVGSGETYNEQFF.